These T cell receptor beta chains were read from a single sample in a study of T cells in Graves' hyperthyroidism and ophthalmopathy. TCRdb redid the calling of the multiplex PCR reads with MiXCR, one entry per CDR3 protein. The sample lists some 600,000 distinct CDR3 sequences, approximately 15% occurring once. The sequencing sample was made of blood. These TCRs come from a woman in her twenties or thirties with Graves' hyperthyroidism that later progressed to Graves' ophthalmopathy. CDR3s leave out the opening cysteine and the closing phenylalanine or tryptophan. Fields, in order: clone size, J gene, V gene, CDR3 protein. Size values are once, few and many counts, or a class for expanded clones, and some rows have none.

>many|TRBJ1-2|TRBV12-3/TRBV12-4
ASSGRADYGYT
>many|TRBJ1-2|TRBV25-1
ASSDQGIYT
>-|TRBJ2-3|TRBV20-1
SARDRAPRKSTDTQY
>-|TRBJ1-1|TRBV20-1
SASEGEGEAF
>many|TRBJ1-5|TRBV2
ASRDLTGSQPQH
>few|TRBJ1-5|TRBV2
ASSDRGPKKAQH
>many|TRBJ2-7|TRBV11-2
ASSKRDRVHEQY
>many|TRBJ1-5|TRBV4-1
ASSQDRQYSNQPQH
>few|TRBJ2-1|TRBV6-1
ASRGLAGVNEQF
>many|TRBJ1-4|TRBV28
ASSSQATNEKLF
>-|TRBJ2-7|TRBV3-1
ASGAYEQY
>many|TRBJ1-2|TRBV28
ASAPSLDYGYT
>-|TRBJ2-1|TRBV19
ASSIDQTYNEQF
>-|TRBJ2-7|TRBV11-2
ASSSGLAVFYEQY